A selection of T cell receptor beta chains follows, all from one sample in a study of identical twins. MiXCR, applied by TCRdb to the 5' RACE reads, yields one record per CDR3 protein. The table lists roughly 230,000 distinct CDR3 sequences, around 8% of them singletons. The same data also contributed to another study, on yellow fever vaccine responses in identical twins.

What was sequenced was CD8+ T cells sorted from blood. These receptors were collected from a woman younger than 30 in good health. The CDR3 runs from the conserved cysteine through the conserved F or W. The order of the fields is clone size, D gene, J gene, V gene, CDR3 protein, CDR3 DNA. D genes are given only for firm matches. Size tells how often a clone was seen (once, few, many) or the class of an expanded clone, and some rows leave it out.

size: many
D: .
J: TRBJ2-7
V: TRBV11-2
CDR3: CASSFLKYEQYF
DNA: TGTGCCAGCAGCTTTCTAAAGTACGAGCAGTACTTC

size: .
D: .
J: TRBJ2-5
V: TRBV13
CDR3: CASSSPGLGDGTQYF
DNA: TGTGCCAGCAGCTCGCCGGGACTTGGAGACGGAACCCAGTACTTC

size: .
D: .
J: TRBJ2-5
V: TRBV6-4
CDR3: CASWIGQETQYF
DNA: TGTGCCAGCTGGATCGGGCAAGAGACCCAGTACTTC

size: .
D: .
J: TRBJ2-7
V: TRBV4-3
CDR3: CASSQVHAGYEQYF
DNA: TGCGCCAGCAGCCAAGTCCACGCAGGATACGAGCAGTACTTC

size: many
D: .
J: TRBJ2-1
V: TRBV2
CDR3: CARQGKDYNEQFF
DNA: TGTGCCAGACAGGGAAAGGATTACAATGAGCAGTTCTTC

size: .
D: .
J: TRBJ2-7
V: TRBV5-5
CDR3: CASRPPSSDEQYF
DNA: TGTGCCAGCAGACCTCCCAGTTCGGACGAGCAGTACTTC

size: .
D: TRBD2
J: TRBJ2-1
V: TRBV20-1
CDR3: CSATRLAGDHEQFF
DNA: TGCAGTGCTACAAGACTAGCGGGGGACCATGAGCAGTTCTTC

size: .
D: .
J: TRBJ2-7
V: TRBV27
CDR3: CASSRRTVPYEQYF
DNA: TGTGCCAGCAGTCGCCGGACGGTTCCCTACGAGCAGTACTTC

size: few
D: .
J: TRBJ2-7
V: TRBV12-5
CDR3: CASGFERNTYEQYF
DNA: TGTGCTAGTGGTTTCGAGAGGAACACCTACGAGCAGTACTTC

size: few
D: TRBD1
J: TRBJ1-1
V: TRBV20-1
CDR3: CSAIGVVDRVNTEAFF
DNA: TGCAGTGCTATTGGGGTGGTCGACAGGGTGAACACTGAAGCTTTCTTT

size: few
D: .
J: TRBJ2-7
V: TRBV27
CDR3: CASSLAGQPTAYEQYF
DNA: TGTGCCAGCAGTTTAGCTGGACAGCCGACCGCCTACGAGCAGTACTTC

size: many
D: TRBD2
J: TRBJ2-3
V: TRBV29-1
CDR3: CSARLAGSTDTQYF
DNA: TGCAGCGCAAGACTAGCGGGGAGCACAGATACGCAGTATTTT

size: many
D: .
J: TRBJ2-7
V: TRBV6-5
CDR3: CASSYGSRAYEQYF
DNA: TGTGCCAGCAGTTACGGCAGTCGGGCCTACGAGCAGTACTTC